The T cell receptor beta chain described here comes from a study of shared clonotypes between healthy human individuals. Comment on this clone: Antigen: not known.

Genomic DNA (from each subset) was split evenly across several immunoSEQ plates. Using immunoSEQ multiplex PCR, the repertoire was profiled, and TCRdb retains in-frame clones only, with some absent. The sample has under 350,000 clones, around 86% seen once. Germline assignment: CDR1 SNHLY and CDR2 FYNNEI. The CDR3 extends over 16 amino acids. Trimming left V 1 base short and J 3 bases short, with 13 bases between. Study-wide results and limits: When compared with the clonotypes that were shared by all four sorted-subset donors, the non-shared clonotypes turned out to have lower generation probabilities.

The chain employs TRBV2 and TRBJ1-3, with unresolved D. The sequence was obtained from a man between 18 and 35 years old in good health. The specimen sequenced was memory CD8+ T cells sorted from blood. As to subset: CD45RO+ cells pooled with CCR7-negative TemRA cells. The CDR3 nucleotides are TGTGCCAGCAGTGAAGGGGAAGGAGTCATTGGAAACACCATATATTTT. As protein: CASSEGEGVIGNTIYF. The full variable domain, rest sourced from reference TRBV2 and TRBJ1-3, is EPEVTQTPSHQVTQMGQEVILRCVPISNHLYFYWYRQILGQKVEFLVSFYNNEISEKSEIFDDQFSVERPDGSNFTLKIRSTKLEDSAMYFCASSEGEGVIGNTIYFGEGSWLTVV.